The clone carrying this TCR beta chain was found many times. Aged 18 to 65, the patients had hyperthyroidism that was newly diagnosed and had lasted under 2 months. V was cut by 2 bases and J by 4 bases, with 6 bases left in between. The CDR3 contains 13 residues. CDR1 is SGHDN, CDR2 FVKESK, per germline. This specimen comes from a study of T cells in Graves' hyperthyroidism and ophthalmopathy. Across the study: Peripheral blood was obtained at initial diagnosis, preceding any treatment.

Amplified regions were TCR beta CDR3 sequences from RNA transcripts. The study used the HTBI primer set for a first-round RT-PCR of the TCR CDR3. TCRdb re-analysed the multiplex PCR reads in MiXCR, keeping a single row per CDR3 protein. Of hundreds of thousands of distinct CDR3 sequences listed, 14% are singletons. The chain employs TRBV14 and TRBJ2-1; D uncertain. Input material: blood. The clonotype was recovered from a woman younger than 35 with Graves' hyperthyroidism. CDR3 DNA sequence: TGTGCCAGCAGCCAACTCCTGTACAATGAGCAGTTCTTC. Translation gives CASSQLLYNEQFF.